One sample yielded the 26 T cell receptor beta chains listed below, sequenced in a study of T-cell reconstitution after alpha-beta-depleted transplantation in children. This sample's TCRbeta library carried unique molecular identifier barcodes. TCRdb passed the PCR reads through MiXCR, listing each CDR3 protein once. Seen here are tens of thousands of distinct CDR3 sequences, around 6.3% observed once, and the top ten hold roughly 7%. The sequencing here drew on PBMCs, mostly from graft donor cells, taken 180 days after TCRalphabeta/CD19-depleted stem cell transplant. These receptor sequences come from a male patient aged 10 to 17 who had a stem cell transplant for acute myeloid leukemia, so the T cells may come from the graft donor.

This clonotype was seen repeatedly, ten times or more. This rearrangement joins TRBV20-1 to TRBJ1-1; a possible D gene is TRBD1 (5 bases). V gave up 4 bases and J gave up 5 bases, with 14 bases separating them. The germline V gene encodes CDR1 DFQATT and CDR2 SNEGSKA (reference sequence). This CDR3 contains 13 residues. This chain's CDR3 is CSAKAGLGTEAFF. The CDR3 nucleotides read TGCAGTGCTAAAGCGGGGCTAGGAACTGAAGCTTTCTTT.

This clonotype was seen repeatedly, ten times or more. The chain employs TRBV6-2 or TRBV6-3 and TRBJ2-7; D could derive from TRBD1 or TRBD2 (5 bases each). Trimming took 7 bases from V and 3 from J, leaving 13 bases between them. This CDR3 comprises 13 residues. Germline CDR1 reads MNHEY; CDR2 reads SVGEGT. CDR3 amino acids: CASTGTQLYEQYF. The CDR3, as DNA: TGTGCCAGCACCGGGACGCAACTCTACGAGCAGTACTTC.

Ten or more counts support this clonotype. The chain joins TRBV28 to TRBJ2-5; 7 bases align to TRBD1. The germline V gene has CDR1 MDHEN and CDR2 SYDVKM. Losses at the gene ends were 2 bases for V and 3 bases for J; bases not matched to a gene: 3. CDR3 length: 14 residues. The CDR3 protein is CASSLSDREETQYF. The DNA for the CDR3 is TGTGCCAGCAGTTTAAGTGACAGGGAAGAGACCCAGTACTTC.

This clonotype came up many times. This chain uses TRBV28 with TRBJ1-6, with D perhaps matching TRBD1 (5 bases). The CDR3 has 15 residues. The V end lost 5 bases, the J end lost 14 bases, and 22 bases lay between the germline ends. CDR1 is MDHEN and CDR2 is SYDVKM in the germline V gene. The CDR3 sequence: CASSRPGTGLGSLHF. Written as DNA, the CDR3 is TGTGCCAGCAGTCGTCCCGGGACGGGTTTGGGGTCCCTCCACTTT.

This clonotype was detected ten times or more. The chain employs TRBV6-2 or TRBV6-3 and TRBJ2-3; D not resolved. Germline V lookup: CDR1 MNHEY, CDR2 SVGEGT. The V and J ends lost 2 bases and 5 bases respectively, with 14 bases between them. This CDR3 is 15 amino acids long. The CDR3 DNA reads as TGTGCCAGCAGTTACACCAGCAAAGGCTTAGATACGCAGTATTTT. Protein product: CASSYTSKGLDTQYF.

This clonotype was observed many times. The chain combines TRBV5-6 with TRBJ1-6, with D maybe TRBD1 (5 bases). Trimming left V 0 bases short and J 7 bases short, with 8 bases between. Germline CDR1 reads SGHDT; CDR2 reads YYEEEE. The length of the CDR3 is 14 residues. The CDR3 bases are TGTGCCAGCAGCTTGGAGGGGATGAATTCACCCCTCCACTTT. This sequence encodes CASSLEGMNSPLHF.

In its sample, this clonotype was seen many times. CDR3 DNA sequence: TGTGCCAGCAGCGTAGACAGGGCCGAATCACCCCTCCACTTT. Protein product: CASSVDRAESPLHF. The chain carries TRBV9 and TRBJ1-6; D might be TRBD1 (6 bases). The V gene lost 0 bases and the J gene lost 10 bases, with 11 bases spanning the gap. The CDR3 is 14 residues long. The germline CDR1 and CDR2 sequences are SGDLS and YYNGEE.

Many counts were recorded for this clonotype. V gene TRBV28 combines with J gene TRBJ2-2; 8 bases map to TRBD1. This CDR3 has 15 residues. V gave up 5 bases and J gave up 5 bases; unmatched junction bases: 7. CDR1 MDHEN and CDR2 SYDVKM come from the germline V gene. CDR3 loop: CASSASRGLTGELFF. The DNA for the CDR3 is TGTGCCAGCAGTGCCTCCAGGGGGCTTACCGGGGAGCTGTTTTTT.

In regard to this clonotype: The junction does not match germline at one end; this may be a read error. The rearrangement uses TRBV6-1 and TRBJ2-3, with D perhaps matching TRBD1 (6 bases). The CDR3 has 14 residues. The V gene's germline CDR1 is MNHNS and CDR2 SASEGT. As DNA, the CDR3 is TGTGCCAGCAGTCAAGCAGGGGTTTGGGATACGCAGTATTTT. This sequence encodes CASSQAGVWDTQYF.

This clonotype has ten or more counts. The chain is built from TRBV5-8 and TRBJ1-1; D is unresolved. This CDR3 has 13 amino acids. V dropped 1 base and J dropped 0 bases, with 4 bases sitting between them. Looked up from germline, CDR1 is SGHTS and CDR2 is YDEGEE. The CDR3 region has the DNA TGTGCCAGCAGCTTGCCGTTGAACACTGAAGCTTTCTTT. Translation gives CASSLPLNTEAFF. Full variable domain (rest looked up from reference TRBV5-8 and TRBJ1-1): EAGVTQSPTHLIKTRGQQATLRCSPISGHTSVYWYQQALGLGLQFLLWYDEGEERNRGNFPPRFSGRQFPNYSSELNVNALELEDSALYLCASSLPLNTEAFFGQGTRLTVV.

This clonotype was recorded at least ten times. The chain employs TRBV28 and TRBJ1-1; D is perhaps TRBD1 (6 bases). There are 15 residues in the CDR3. V was clipped by 5 bases and J by 4 bases, with 17 bases between them. The germline V gene encodes CDR1 MDHEN and CDR2 SYDVKM. The CDR3 here is CASSPLGAAATEAFF. The CDR3 DNA follows: TGTGCCAGCAGTCCCCTGGGGGCCGCCGCCACTGAAGCTTTCTTT.

This clonotype was seen repeatedly, ten times or more. The chain employs TRBV6-1 and TRBJ2-7; 7 bases map to TRBD2. This CDR3 has 18 amino acids. V was pared by 1 base and J by 5 bases, with 17 bases of the junction left unmatched. Germline-derived CDR1 and CDR2 are MNHNS and SASEGT. Written as DNA, the CDR3 is TGTGCCAGCAGTGAAGTTTATGGGTCGACTAGCACTCCCGACGAGCAGTACTTC. This translates into CASSEVYGSTSTPDEQYF.

This clonotype was found many times. This rearrangement joins TRBV6-5 to TRBJ2-2; no firm D call. V lost 0 bases, J lost 2 bases, and 7 bases lay in between. The CDR3 extends over 15 amino acids. Looked up from germline, CDR1 is MNHEY and CDR2 is SVGAGI. The CDR3, as DNA: TGTGCCAGCAGTTACTCTGGCACTAACACCGGGGAGCTGTTTTTT. Translated, it gives CASSYSGTNTGELFF.

The rearrangement uses TRBV7-6 and TRBJ1-1; TRBD1 is a possible D gene (5 bases). The CDR3 is 15 amino acids. Germline CDR1 reads SGHVS; CDR2 reads FNYEAQ. Trimming pared 5 bases from V and 6 bases from J, leaving 19 bases between. The CDR3 bases are TGTGCCAGCAGCGCAAGCTCAGGGTTTGGCGCTGAAGCTTTCTTT. It is translated as CASSASSGFGAEAFF.

This clonotype was detected many times. The rearrangement links TRBV19 to TRBJ1-1; 9 positions agree with TRBD1. V shed 6 bases and J 1 base; nucleotides not matched to a gene: 0. This CDR3 has 13 residues. Germline V gives CDR1 LNHDA, CDR2 SQIVND (reference sequence). The CDR3 DNA sequence: TGTGCCAGTAGGGGACAGGGGAACACTGAAGCTTTCTTT. Its translation: CASRGQGNTEAFF.

This clonotype was detected many times. The chain recombines TRBV7-2 with TRBJ1-5; a possible D gene is TRBD1 (5 bases). The CDR3 is 14 amino acids. Germline CDR1 reads SGHTA; CDR2 reads FQGNSA. Trimming removed 3 bases from V and 7 bases from J, with 13 bases in between. The CDR3 coding sequence is TGTGCCAGCAGCTTCGGGGACCCGGGCCAGCCCCAGCATTTT. Translation: CASSFGDPGQPQHF.

The table lists this clonotype with many counts. This chain connects TRBV6-2 or TRBV6-3 to TRBJ1-5; D is unresolved. The V gene's germline CDR1 is MNHEY and CDR2 SVGEGT. The CDR3 is 12 amino acids. The V end lost 2 bases, the J end lost 2 bases, and 1 base lay between the germline ends. The CDR3 DNA sequence: TGTGCCAGCAGTTACGGCAATCAGCCCCAGCATTTT. Translation: CASSYGNQPQHF.

This clonotype was picked up many times. The V gene is TRBV20-1, the J gene TRBJ2-4; D tentatively fits TRBD1 or TRBD2 (5 bases each). Germline values: CDR1 DFQATT, CDR2 SNEGSKA (reference sequence). V was shortened by 0 bases and J by 4 bases, with 13 bases between the two germline ends. The CDR3 runs 15 residues. The CDR3 is CSARDVPGAKNIQYF. In DNA form, the CDR3 reads TGCAGTGCTAGAGATGTTCCCGGGGCTAAAAACATTCAGTACTTC.

This clonotype has ten or more counts. This chain links TRBV5-6 with TRBJ2-7; 8 positions agree with TRBD2. Per germline, CDR1 SGHDT and CDR2 YYEEEE. This CDR3 region has 14 residues. V shed 0 bases, J shed 3 bases, and the junction held 2 bases outside the gene matches. DNA for the CDR3: TGTGCCAGCAGCTTGGTGGGACTAGGCTACGAGCAGTACTTC. Its protein is CASSLVGLGYEQYF.

This clonotype appeared many times. This sequence joins TRBV10-3 and TRBJ2-5; possible D gene TRBD1, 7 bases. The length of the CDR3 is 14 residues. V lost 5 bases to trimming and J lost 0 bases, with 10 bases between them. Germline V gene lookup returns CDR1 ENHRY and CDR2 SYGVKD. The CDR3 protein is CAISRGTDQETQYF. The CDR3 nucleotides are TGTGCCATCAGTCGGGGGACAGACCAAGAGACCCAGTACTTC.

By share of the sample, this clonotype is medium-sized. The CDR3 DNA reads TGCAGTGCTAGAGATTTGACTAGCACCGCAGATACGCAGTATTTT. Encoded protein: CSARDLTSTADTQYF. The chain couples TRBV20-1 to TRBJ2-3; 7 nucleotides match TRBD2. V gave up 0 bases and J gave up 4 bases; unmatched junction bases: 7. This CDR3 is built from 15 residues. Per the germline V gene, CDR1 is DFQATT and CDR2 is SNEGSKA (reference sequence).

This clonotype was counted ten times or more. This rearrangement joins TRBV3-1 to TRBJ1-5; D gene uncertain. This CDR3 is built from 13 residues. Germline CDR1 and CDR2: LGHDT and YNNKEL (reference sequence). Trimming shortened V by 2 bases and J by 6 bases, and 8 bases separated the two germline ends. Written as DNA, the CDR3 is TGTGCCAGCAGCCAACATCCGGGTCAGCCCCAGCATTTT. This translates into CASSQHPGQPQHF.

There are many counts of this clonotype. The rearrangement joins TRBV7-2 to TRBJ2-7, with TRBD1 matching over 7 bases. Losses at the gene ends were 3 bases for V and 2 bases for J; bases not matched to a gene: 1. This CDR3 is 13 amino acids long. From germline, CDR1 is SGHTA and CDR2 FQGNSA. The CDR3 spells CASSFQGAYEQYF. The DNA for the CDR3 is TGTGCCAGCAGCTTCCAGGGGGCCTACGAGCAGTACTTC.

This clonotype was counted at least ten times. The gene calls are TRBV12-3 or TRBV12-4 and TRBJ1-2; D gene unclear. V gave up 3 bases and J gave up 5 bases, with 19 bases separating them. CDR3 length equals 16 residues. CDR3 nucleotides: TGTGCCAGCAGTTTTAACTCGGGGTTAAGGGTTTATGGCTACACCTTC. Residues: CASSFNSGLRVYGYTF.

This clonotype has just a few counts. The chain uses TRBV20-1 and TRBJ2-6, with D perhaps being TRBD1 or TRBD2 (5 bases each). Trimming took 3 bases from V and 4 from J, leaving 10 bases between them. CDR1 is DFQATT and CDR2 is SNEGSKA in the germline V gene (reference sequence). The length of the CDR3 is 14 residues. This chain's CDR3 is CSASRVAGANVLTF. The CDR3 bases are TGCAGTGCTAGCAGGGTAGCGGGGGCCAACGTCCTGACTTTC.

The table lists this clonotype with many counts. The V and J genes are TRBV20-1 and TRBJ2-1; weak D call: TRBD1 (6 bases). Germline V gene sequence: CDR1 DFQATT, CDR2 SNEGSKA (reference sequence). CDR3 length: 14 amino acids. Trimming took 0 bases from V and 1 from J, leaving 7 bases between them. CDR3 region: CSAREQGSYNEQFF. CDR3 nucleotides: TGCAGTGCTAGAGAACAGGGATCCTACAATGAGCAGTTCTTC.